This T cell receptor (beta chain) was sequenced during a study of shared clonotypes between healthy human individuals. Broader study findings: In contrast to clonotypes shared by all four donors, non-shared clonotypes had lower generation probabilities.

J gave up 5 bases and V 5 bases, and 16 bases lay outside the gene matches. The CDR3 has 17 amino acids. Germline V gives CDR1 SGHVS, CDR2 FNYEAQ. CD45RO-negative cells were positively selected for CCR7, leaving out terminally differentiated effector memory CD45RA+ cells. The data were produced by immunoSEQ multiplex PCR, yet TCRdb's version contains in-frame clones alone and is incomplete. The sample comprises some 2 million clones, over 85% of which are singletons, and about 1.1% rests with the top ten. As to this clone: The antigen is unknown.

The sequence derives from a man younger than 35 in good health. The material sequenced was naive CD8+ T cells sorted from blood. The chain joins TRBV7-6 to TRBJ2-7, with 9 bases matching TRBD1. Written as DNA, the CDR3 is TGTGCCAGCAGCGAAAGTAGAGGGGGACAGGGCCACCACGAGCAGTACTTC. Translated, it gives CASSESRGGQGHHEQYF. The full variable domain, with the rest looked up from reference TRBV7-6 and TRBJ2-7, is GAGVSQSPRYKVTKRGQDVALRCDPISGHVSLYWYRQALGQGPEFLTYFNYEAQQDKSGLPNDRFSAERPEGSISTLTIQRTEQRDSAMYRCASSESRGGQGHHEQYFGPGTRLTVT.